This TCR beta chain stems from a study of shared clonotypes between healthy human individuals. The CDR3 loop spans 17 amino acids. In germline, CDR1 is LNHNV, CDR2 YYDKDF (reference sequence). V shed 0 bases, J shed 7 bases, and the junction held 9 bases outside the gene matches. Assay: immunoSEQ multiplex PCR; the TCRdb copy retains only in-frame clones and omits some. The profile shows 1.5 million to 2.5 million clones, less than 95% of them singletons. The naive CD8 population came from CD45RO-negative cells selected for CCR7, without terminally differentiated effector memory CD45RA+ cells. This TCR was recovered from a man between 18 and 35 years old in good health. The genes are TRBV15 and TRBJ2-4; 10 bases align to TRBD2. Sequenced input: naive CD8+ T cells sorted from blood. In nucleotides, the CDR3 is TGTGCCACCAGCAGAGACCTAAGCGGGGGGGCCGGGAACATTCAGTACTTC. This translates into CATSRDLSGGAGNIQYF.